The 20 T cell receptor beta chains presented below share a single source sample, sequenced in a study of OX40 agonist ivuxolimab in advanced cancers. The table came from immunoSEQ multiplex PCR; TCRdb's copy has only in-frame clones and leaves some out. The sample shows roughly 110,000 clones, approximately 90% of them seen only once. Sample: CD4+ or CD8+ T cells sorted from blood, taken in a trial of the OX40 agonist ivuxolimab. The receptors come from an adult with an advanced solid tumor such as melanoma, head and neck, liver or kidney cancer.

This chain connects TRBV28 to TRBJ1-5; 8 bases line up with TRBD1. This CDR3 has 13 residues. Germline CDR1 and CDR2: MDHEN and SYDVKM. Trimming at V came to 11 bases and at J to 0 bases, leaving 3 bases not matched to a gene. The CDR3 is CASTGDSNQPQHF. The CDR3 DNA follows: TGTGCCTCGACAGGGGATAGCAATCAGCCCCAGCATTTT.

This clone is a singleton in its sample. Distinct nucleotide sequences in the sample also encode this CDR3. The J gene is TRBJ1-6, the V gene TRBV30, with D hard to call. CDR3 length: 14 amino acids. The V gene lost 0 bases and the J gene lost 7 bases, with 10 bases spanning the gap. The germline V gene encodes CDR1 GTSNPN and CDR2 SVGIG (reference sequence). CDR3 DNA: TGTGCCTGGAGTGTACAAGGGTACAATTCACCCCTCCACTTT. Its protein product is CAWSVQGYNSPLHF.

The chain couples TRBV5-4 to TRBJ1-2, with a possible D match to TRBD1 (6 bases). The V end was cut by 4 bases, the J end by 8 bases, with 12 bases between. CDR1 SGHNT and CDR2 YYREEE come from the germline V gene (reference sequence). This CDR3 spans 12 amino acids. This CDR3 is CASSQDREGYTF. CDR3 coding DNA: TGTGCCAGCAGCCAGGACAGAGAAGGCTACACCTTC.

CDR3: CASSQIRGEKLFF. The CDR3 bases are TGCGCCAGCAGCCAAATCAGGGGTGAAAAACTGTTTTTT. The V and J genes are TRBV4-1 and TRBJ1-4; D is possibly TRBD1 (6 bases). CDR3 size: 13 residues. Germline V gene sequence: CDR1 MGHRA, CDR2 YSYEKL. The V gene lost 2 bases and the J gene lost 7 bases, with 8 bases spanning the gap.

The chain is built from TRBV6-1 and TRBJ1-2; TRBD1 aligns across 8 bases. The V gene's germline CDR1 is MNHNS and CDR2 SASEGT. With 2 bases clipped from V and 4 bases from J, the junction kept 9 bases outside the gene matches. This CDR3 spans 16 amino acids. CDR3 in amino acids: CASSELGDRGSYGYTF. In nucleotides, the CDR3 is TGTGCCAGCAGTGAACTCGGTGACAGGGGATCCTATGGCTACACCTTC.

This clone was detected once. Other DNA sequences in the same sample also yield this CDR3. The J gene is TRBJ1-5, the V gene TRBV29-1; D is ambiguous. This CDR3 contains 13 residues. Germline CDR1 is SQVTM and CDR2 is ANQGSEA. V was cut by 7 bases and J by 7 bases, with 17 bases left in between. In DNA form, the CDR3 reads TGCAGCGGACTGATGGGCGTCGAACAGCCCCAGCATTTT. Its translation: CSGLMGVEQPQHF.

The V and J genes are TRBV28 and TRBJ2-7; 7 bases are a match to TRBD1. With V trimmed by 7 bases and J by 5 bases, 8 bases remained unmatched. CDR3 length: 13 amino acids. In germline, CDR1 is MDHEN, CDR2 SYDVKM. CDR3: CASNRDSFDEQYF. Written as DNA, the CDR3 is TGTGCCAGCAATAGGGACAGCTTCGACGAGCAGTACTTC.

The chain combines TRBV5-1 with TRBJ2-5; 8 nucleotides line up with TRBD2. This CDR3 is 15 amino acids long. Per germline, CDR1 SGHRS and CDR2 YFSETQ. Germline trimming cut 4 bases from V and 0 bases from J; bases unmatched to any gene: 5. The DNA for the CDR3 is TGCGCCAGCAGCCCGCGGGGGGCCGACCAAGAGACCCAGTACTTC. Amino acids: CASSPRGADQETQYF.

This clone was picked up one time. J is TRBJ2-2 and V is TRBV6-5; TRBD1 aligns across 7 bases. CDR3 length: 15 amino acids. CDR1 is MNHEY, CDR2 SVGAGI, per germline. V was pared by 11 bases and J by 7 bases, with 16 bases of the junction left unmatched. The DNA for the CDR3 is TGTGCCGGAGCCGACAGGGTTTTTACGGTCGGGGAGCTGTTTTTT. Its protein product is CAGADRVFTVGELFF.

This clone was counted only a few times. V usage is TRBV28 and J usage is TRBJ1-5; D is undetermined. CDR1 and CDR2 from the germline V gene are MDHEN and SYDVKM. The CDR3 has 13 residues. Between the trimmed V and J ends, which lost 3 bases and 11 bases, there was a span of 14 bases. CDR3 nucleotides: TGTGCCAGCAGTTTGGACGGCAATGGGGCCCAGCATTTT. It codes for CASSLDGNGAQHF. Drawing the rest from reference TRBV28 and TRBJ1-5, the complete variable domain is DVKVTQSSRYLVKRTGEKVFLECVQDMDHENMFWYRQDPGLGLRLIYFSYDVKMKEKGDIPEGYSVSREKKERFSLILESASTNQTSMYLCASSLDGNGAQHFGDGTRLSIL.

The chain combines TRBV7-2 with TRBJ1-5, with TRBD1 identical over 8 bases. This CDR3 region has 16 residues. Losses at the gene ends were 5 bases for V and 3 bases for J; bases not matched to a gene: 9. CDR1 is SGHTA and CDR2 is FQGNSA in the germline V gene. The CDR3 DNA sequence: TGTGCCAGCAGCCAGTGGGACAGGCGGGTCAATCAGCCCCAGCATTTT. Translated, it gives CASSQWDRRVNQPQHF.

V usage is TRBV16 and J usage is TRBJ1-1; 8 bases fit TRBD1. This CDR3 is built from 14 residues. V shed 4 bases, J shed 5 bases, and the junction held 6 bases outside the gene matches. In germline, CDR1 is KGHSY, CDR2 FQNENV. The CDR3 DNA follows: TGTGCCAGCAGCCTAACGCAGGGGGCAACTGAAGCTTTCTTT. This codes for CASSLTQGATEAFF.

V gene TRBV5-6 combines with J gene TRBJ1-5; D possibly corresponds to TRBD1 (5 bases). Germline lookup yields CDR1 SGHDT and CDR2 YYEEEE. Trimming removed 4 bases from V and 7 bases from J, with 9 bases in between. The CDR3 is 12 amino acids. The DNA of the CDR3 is TGTGCCAGCAGCCCTCAGGGACAGCCCCAGCATTTT. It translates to CASSPQGQPQHF. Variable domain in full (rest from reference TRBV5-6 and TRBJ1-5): DAGVTQSPTHLIKTRGQQVTLRCSPKSGHDTVSWYQQALGQGPQFIFQYYEEEERQRGNFPDRFSGHQFPNYSSELNVNALLLGDSALYLCASSPQGQPQHFGDGTRLSIL.

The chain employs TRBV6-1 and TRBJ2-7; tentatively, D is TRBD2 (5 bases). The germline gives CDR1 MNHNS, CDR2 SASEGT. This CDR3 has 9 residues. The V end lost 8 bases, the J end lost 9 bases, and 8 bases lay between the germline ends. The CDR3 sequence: CASGRGQYF. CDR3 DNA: TGTGCCAGCGGACGGGGGCAGTACTTC.

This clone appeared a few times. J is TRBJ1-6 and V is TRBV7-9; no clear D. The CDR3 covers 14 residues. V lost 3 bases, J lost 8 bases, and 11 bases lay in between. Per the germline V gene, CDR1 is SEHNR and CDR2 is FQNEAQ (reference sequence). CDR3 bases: TGTGCCAGCAGCTTCGGCCCGGAACATTCACCCCTCCACTTT. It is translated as CASSFGPEHSPLHF.

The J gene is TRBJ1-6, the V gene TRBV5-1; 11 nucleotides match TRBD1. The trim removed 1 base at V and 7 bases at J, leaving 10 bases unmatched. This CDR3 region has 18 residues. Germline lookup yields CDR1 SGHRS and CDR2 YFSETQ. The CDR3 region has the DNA TGCGCCAGCAGCTTGCGGGGGACAGGGGGAGTTGAAAATTCACCCCTCCACTTT. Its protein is CASSLRGTGGVENSPLHF.

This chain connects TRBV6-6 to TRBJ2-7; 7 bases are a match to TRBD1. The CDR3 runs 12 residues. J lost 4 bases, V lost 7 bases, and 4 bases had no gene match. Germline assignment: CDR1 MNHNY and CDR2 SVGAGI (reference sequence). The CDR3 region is CASNNRGYEQYF. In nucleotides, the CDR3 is TGTGCCAGCAACAACAGGGGTTACGAGCAGTACTTC.

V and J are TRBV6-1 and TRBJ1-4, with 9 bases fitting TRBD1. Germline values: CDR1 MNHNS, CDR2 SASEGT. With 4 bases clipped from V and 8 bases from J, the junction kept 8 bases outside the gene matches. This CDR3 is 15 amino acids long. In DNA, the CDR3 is TGTGCCAGCAGTGCCTCCGGGACAGGGTTGGAAAAACTGTTTTTT. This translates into CASSASGTGLEKLFF.

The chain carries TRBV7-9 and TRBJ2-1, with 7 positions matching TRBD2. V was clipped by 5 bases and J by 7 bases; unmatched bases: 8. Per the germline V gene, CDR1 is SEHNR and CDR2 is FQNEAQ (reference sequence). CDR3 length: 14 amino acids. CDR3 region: CASSARLAQNEQFF. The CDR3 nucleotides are TGTGCCAGCAGCGCCCGACTAGCTCAAAATGAGCAGTTCTTC.

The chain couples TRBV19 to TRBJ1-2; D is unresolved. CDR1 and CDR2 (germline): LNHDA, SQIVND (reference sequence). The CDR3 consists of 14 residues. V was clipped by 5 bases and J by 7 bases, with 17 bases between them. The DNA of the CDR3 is TGTGCCAGTAGTGAAGGCTTCAGAACCTCTGGCTACACCTTC. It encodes CASSEGFRTSGYTF.